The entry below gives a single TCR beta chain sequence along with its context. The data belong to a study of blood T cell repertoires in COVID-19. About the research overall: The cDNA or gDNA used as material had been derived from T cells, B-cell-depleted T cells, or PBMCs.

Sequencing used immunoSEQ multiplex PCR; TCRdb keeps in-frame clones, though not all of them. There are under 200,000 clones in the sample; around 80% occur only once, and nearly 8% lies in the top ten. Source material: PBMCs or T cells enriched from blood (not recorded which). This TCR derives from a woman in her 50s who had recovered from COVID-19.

Written as DNA, the CDR3 is TGTGCCAGCAGCTTAGGGTTGAGGGGGAGTTATAGCAATCAGCCCCAGCATTTT. Its translation: CASSLGLRGSYSNQPQHF. The chain recombines TRBV7-2 with TRBJ1-5; TRBD1 might be the D (6 bases). Germline V gene data show CDR1 as SGHTA and CDR2 as FQGNSA. V was pared by 1 base and J by 0 bases, with 16 bases between. The CDR3 contains 18 residues. The complete variable domain, with remaining parts taken from reference TRBV7-2 and TRBJ1-5, reads GAGVSQSPSNKVTEKGKDVELRCDPISGHTALYWYRQSLGQGLEFLIYFQGNSAPDKSGLPSDRFSAERTGGSVSTLTIQRTQQEDSAVYLCASSLGLRGSYSNQPQHFGDGTRLSIL.